The following is a T cell receptor beta chain sequence with its context. This record belongs to a study of regulatory T cells in long-lasting Graves disease. Overall study: Duration of antithyroid drug therapy among newly diagnosed Graves' patients was under 3 months.

With 2 bases removed from V and 0 bases from J, the gap between germline ends came to 18 bases. The CDR3 contains 18 residues. Sample time point: newly diagnosed GD, antithyroid drugs for less than 3 months. TCR sequences were obtained from RNA taken from PBMCs. TCR beta libraries were built with iRepertoire HTBI primers and Arm-PCR of CDR3 regions. MiXCR, applied by TCRdb to the multiplex PCR reads, yields one record per CDR3 protein. The sample lists approximately 490,000 distinct CDR3 sequences; 15% to 20% were seen once. These data also formed part of another study, on T cells in Graves' hyperthyroidism and ophthalmopathy.

This chain uses TRBV12-3 or TRBV12-4 with TRBJ2-3; D possibly matches TRBD1 or TRBD2 (5 bases each). The source material was peripheral blood mononuclear cells (PBMCs), sampled at new diagnosis, from a patient treated with antithyroid drugs. The TCR originated in a man aged 35 to 55 with Graves disease. The DNA of the CDR3 is TGTGCCAGCAGTTTACGCCTACCGTGGGGACCTAGCACAGATACGCAGTATTTT. Its protein is CASSLRLPWGPSTDTQYF.